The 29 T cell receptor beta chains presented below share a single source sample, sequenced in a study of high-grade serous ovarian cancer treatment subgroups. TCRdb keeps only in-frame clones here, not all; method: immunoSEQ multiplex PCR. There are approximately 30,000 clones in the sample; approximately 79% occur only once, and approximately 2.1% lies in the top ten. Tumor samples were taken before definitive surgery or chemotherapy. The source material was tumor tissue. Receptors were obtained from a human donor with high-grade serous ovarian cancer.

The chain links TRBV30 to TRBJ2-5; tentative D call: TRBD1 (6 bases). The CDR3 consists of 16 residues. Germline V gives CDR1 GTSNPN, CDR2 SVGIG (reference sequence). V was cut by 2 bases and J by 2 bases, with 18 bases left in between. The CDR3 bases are TGTGCCTGGAGTACGACCGGGACAAGTGGACAAGAGACCCAGTACTTC. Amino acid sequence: CAWSTTGTSGQETQYF. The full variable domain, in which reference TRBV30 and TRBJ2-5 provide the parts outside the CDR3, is SQTIHQWPATLVQPVGSPLSLECTVEGTSNPNLYWYRQAAGRGLQLLFYSVGIGQISSEVPQNLSASRPQDRQFILSSKKLLLSDSGFYLCAWSTTGTSGQETQYFGPGTRLLVL.

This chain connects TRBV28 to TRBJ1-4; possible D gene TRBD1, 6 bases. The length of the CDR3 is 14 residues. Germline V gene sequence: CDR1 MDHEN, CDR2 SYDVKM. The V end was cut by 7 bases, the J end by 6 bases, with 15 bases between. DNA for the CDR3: TGTGCCAGCATGGGGCAGGGGCCGGATGAAAAACTGTTTTTT. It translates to CASMGQGPDEKLFF.

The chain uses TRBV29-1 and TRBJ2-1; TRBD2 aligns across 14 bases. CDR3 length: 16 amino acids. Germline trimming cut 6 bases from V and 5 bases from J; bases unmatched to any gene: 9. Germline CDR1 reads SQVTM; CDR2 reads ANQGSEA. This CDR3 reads CSVAGTSGRENNEQFF. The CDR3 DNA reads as TGCAGCGTAGCCGGGACTAGCGGGAGAGAGAACAATGAGCAGTTCTTC.

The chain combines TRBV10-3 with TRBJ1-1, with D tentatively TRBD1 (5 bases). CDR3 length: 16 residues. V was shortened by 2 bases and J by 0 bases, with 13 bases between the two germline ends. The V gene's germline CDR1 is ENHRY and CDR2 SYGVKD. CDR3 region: CAISERKTAVNTEAFF. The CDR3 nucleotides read TGTGCCATCAGTGAGCGAAAGACAGCGGTGAACACTGAAGCTTTCTTT.

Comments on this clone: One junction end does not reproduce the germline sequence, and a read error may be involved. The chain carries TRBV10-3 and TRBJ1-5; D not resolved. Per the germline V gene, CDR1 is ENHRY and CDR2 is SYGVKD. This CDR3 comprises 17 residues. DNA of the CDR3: TGTGCCAGCAGTGTCGGAGTGTCTTTGACTAGCAATCAGCCCCAGCATTTT. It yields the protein CASSVGVSLTSNQPQHF.

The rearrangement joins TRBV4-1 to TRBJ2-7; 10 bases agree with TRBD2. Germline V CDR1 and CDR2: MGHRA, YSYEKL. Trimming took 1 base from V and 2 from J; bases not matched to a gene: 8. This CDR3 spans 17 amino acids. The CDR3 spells CASSQVASGSPPYEQYF. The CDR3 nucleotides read TGCGCCAGCAGCCAAGTAGCTAGCGGGAGTCCCCCCTACGAGCAGTACTTC.

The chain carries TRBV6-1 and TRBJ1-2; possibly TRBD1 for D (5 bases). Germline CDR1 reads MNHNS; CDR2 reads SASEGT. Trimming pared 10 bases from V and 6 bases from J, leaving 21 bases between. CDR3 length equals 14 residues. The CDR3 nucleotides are TGTGCCACCACCCAGGGCCTGGAACTTCATGGCTACACCTTC. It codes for CATTQGLELHGYTF.

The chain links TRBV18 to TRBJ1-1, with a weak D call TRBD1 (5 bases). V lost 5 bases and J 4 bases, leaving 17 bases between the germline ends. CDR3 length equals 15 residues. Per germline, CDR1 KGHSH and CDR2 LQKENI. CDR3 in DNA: TGTGCCAGCTCAGGCCAGGGTCGAAGTGGCACTGAAGCTTTCTTT. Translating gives CASSGQGRSGTEAFF.

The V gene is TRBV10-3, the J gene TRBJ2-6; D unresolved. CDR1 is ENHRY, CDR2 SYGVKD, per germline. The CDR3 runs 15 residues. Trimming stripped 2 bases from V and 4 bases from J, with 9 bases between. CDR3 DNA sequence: TGTGCCATCAGTGAGGGGTCATTCGGGGCCAACGTCCTGACTTTC. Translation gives CAISEGSFGANVLTF.

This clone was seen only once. The CDR3 sequence is CASSQSLDSSGNTIYF. The CDR3 nucleotides are TGCGCCAGCAGTCAATCTCTGGACAGCTCTGGAAACACCATATATTTT. This chain connects TRBV23-1 to TRBJ1-3; D is perhaps TRBD1 (6 bases). TRBV23-1 is an ORF, and what it does is uncertain. The V end was cut by 0 bases, the J end by 0 bases, with 9 bases between. This CDR3 region has 16 residues.

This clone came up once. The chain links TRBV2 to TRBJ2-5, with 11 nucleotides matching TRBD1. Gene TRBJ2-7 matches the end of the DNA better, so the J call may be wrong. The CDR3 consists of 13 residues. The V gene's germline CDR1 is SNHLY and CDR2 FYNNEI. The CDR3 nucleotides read TGTGCCAGCCTGGGACAGGGGGCCTACGAGCAGTACTTC. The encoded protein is CASLGQGAYEQYF.

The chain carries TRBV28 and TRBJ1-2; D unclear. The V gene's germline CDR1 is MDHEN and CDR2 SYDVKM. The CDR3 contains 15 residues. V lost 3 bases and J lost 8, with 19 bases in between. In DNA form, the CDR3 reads TGTGCCAGCAGTTTCCCCGAACGGACTTCTGGCGGCTACACCTTC. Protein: CASSFPERTSGGYTF.

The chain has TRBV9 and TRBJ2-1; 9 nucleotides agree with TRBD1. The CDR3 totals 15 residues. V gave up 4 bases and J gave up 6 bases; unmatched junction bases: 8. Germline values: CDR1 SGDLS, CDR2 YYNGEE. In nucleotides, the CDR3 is TGTGCCAGCAGCCCCCGACAGGGGGGGGGCAATGAGCAGTTCTTC. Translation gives CASSPRQGGGNEQFF.

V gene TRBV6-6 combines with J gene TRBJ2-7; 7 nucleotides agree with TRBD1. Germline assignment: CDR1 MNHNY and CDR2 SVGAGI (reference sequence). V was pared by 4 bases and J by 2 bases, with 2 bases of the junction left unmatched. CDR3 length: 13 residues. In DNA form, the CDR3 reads TGTGCCAGCAGTTGGGACAGCCCCTACGAGCAGTACTTC. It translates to CASSWDSPYEQYF.

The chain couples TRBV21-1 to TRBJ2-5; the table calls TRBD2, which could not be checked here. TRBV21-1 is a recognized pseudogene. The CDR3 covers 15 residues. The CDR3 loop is CASSPLAGGPGTQYF. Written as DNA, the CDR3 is TGTGCCAGCAGCCCACTAGCGGGAGGGCCCGGGACCCAGTACTTC.

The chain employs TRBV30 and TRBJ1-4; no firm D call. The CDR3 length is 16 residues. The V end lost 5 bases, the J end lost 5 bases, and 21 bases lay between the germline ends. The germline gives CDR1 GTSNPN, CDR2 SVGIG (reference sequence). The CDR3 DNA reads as TGTGCCTGGGCGCGGAAGCTGAGCACCAAAAATGAAAAACTGTTTTTT. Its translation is CAWARKLSTKNEKLFF.

DNA of the CDR3: TGTGCCTGGAAAGGGACAGGGAAGCGCGAGCAGTACTTC. Protein: CAWKGTGKREQYF. The genes are TRBV30 and TRBJ2-7; 9 bases map to TRBD1. In germline, CDR1 is GTSNPN, CDR2 SVGIG (reference sequence). The CDR3 has 13 amino acids. The V and J ends lost 4 bases and 6 bases, in that order; junction bases with no gene match: 7.

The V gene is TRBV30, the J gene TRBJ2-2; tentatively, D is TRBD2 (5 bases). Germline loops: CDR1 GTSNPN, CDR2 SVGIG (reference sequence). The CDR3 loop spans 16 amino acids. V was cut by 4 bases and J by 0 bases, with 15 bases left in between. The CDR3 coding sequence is TGTGCCTGGACAGAGGTGGGGAGATCGAACACCGGGGAGCTGTTTTTT. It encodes CAWTEVGRSNTGELFF.

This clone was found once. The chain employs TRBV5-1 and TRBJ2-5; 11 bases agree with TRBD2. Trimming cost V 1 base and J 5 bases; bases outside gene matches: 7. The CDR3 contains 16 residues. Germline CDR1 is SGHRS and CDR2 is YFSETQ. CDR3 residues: CASSLMTSGTWETQYF. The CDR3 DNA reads TGCGCCAGCAGCTTGATGACTAGCGGGACATGGGAGACCCAGTACTTC.

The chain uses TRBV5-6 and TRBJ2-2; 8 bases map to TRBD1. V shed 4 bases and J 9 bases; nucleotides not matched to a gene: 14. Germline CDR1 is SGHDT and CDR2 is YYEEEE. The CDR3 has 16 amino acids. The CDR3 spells CASSTGGTGAWRELFF. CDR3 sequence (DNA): TGTGCCAGCAGCACAGGGGGGACGGGAGCGTGGCGGGAGCTGTTTTTT. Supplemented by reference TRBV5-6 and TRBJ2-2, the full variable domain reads DAGVTQSPTHLIKTRGQQVTLRCSPKSGHDTVSWYQQALGQGPQFIFQYYEEEERQRGNFPDRFSGHQFPNYSSELNVNALLLGDSALYLCASSTGGTGAWRELFFGEGSRLTVL.

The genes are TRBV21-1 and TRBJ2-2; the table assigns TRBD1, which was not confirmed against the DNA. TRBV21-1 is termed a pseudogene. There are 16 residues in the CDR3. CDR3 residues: CASSKIARGTTGELFF. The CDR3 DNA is TGTGCCAGCAGCAAAATCGCTAGGGGGACGACCGGGGAGCTGTTTTTT.

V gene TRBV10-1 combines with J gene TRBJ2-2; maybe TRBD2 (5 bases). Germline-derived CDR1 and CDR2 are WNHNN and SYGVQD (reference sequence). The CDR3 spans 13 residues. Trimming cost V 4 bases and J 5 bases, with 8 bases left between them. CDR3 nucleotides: TGCGCCAGCAGTGGCCCGGGGACCGGGGAGCTGTTTTTT. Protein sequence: CASSGPGTGELFF.

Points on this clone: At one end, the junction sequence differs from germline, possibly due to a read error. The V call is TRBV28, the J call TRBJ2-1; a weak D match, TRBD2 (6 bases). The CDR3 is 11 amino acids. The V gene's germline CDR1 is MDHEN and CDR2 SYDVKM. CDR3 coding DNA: TGTGCCCCCGCCCGCGGGGATGAGAAGTTCTTC. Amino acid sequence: CAPARGDEKFF.

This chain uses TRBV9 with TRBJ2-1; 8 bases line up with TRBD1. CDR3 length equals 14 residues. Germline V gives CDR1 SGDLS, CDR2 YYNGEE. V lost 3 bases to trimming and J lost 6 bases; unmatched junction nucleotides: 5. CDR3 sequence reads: CASSAWTGLNEQFF. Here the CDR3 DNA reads TGTGCCAGCAGCGCCTGGACAGGGCTCAATGAGCAGTTCTTC.

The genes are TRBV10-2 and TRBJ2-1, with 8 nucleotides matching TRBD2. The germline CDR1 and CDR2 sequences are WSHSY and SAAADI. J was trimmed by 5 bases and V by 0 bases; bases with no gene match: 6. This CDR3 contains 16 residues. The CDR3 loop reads CASSESGLGVDNEQFF. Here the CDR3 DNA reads TGCGCCAGCAGTGAGTCGGGACTAGGAGTCGACAATGAGCAGTTCTTC.

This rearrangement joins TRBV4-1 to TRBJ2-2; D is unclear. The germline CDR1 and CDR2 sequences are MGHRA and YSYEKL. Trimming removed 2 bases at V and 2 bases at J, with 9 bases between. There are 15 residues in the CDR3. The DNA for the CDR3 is TGCGCCAGCAGCCAATTCCACGGAAACACCGGGGAGCTGTTTTTT. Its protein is CASSQFHGNTGELFF.

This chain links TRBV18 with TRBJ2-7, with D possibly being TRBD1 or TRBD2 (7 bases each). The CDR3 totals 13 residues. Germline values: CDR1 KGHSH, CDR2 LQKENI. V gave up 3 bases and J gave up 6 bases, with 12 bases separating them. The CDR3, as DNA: TGTGCCAGCTCACCTCAGGGGGGGGGCGAGCAGTACTTC. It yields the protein CASSPQGGGEQYF.

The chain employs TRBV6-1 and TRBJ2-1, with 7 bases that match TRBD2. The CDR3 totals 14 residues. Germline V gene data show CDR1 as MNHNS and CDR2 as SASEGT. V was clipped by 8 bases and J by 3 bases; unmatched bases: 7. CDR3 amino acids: CASQLTSFYNEQFF. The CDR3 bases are TGTGCCAGCCAATTGACTAGCTTCTACAATGAGCAGTTCTTC.

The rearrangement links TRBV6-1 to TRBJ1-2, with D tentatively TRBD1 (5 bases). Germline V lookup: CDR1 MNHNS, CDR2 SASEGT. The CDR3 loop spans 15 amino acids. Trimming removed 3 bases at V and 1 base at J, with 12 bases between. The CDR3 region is CASSDVGRINYGYTF. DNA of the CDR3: TGTGCCAGCAGTGATGTGGGGCGGATTAACTATGGCTACACCTTC.